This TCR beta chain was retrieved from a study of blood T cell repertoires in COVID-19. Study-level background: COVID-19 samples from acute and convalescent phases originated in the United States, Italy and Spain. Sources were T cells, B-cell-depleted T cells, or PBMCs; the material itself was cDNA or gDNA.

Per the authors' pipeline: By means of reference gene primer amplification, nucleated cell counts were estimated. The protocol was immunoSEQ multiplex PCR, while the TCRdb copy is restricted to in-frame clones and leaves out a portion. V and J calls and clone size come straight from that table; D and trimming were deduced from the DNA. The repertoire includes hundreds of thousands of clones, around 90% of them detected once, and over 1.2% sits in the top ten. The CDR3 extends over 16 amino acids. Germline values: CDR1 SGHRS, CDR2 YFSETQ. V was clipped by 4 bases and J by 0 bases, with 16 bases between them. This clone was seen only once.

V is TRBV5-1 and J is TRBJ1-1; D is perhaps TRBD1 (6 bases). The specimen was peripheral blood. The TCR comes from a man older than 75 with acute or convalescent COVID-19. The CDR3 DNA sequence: TGCGCCAGCAGCGCCTGGACGGGACACCTGAACACTGAAGCTTTCTTT. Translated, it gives CASSAWTGHLNTEAFF.